Shown below are 18 T cell receptor beta chains from a single sample sequenced in a study of blood T cell repertoires in COVID-19. Libraries were prepared by immunoSEQ multiplex PCR; TCRdb keeps only in-frame clonotypes and omits some of them. The sample lists about 54,000 clones, about four fifths seen once, with 5.3% in the top ten. Material for sequencing was peripheral blood. The receptor set was obtained from a woman aged 55-75 years with acute or convalescent COVID-19.

The V call is TRBV12-5, the J call TRBJ2-1; D is possibly TRBD2 (5 bases). The V end was cut by 1 base, the J end by 6 bases, with 10 bases between. The CDR3 consists of 14 residues. CDR1 and CDR2 (germline): LGHNT, FRNRAP. This chain's CDR3 is CASGLASRANEQFF. The CDR3 DNA sequence: TGTGCTAGTGGTTTGGCCTCGAGGGCCAATGAGCAGTTCTTC.

CDR3 in amino acids: CSVFDRAMNTEAFF. In DNA, the CDR3 is TGCAGCGTTTTTGACAGGGCCATGAACACTGAAGCTTTCTTT. J is TRBJ1-1 and V is TRBV29-1, with TRBD1 matching 7 bases. Germline values: CDR1 SQVTM, CDR2 ANQGSEA. V gave up 5 bases and J gave up 0 bases; unmatched junction bases: 6. The CDR3 covers 14 residues.

The rearrangement links TRBV7-8 to TRBJ2-7, with a possible D match to TRBD2 (6 bases). V lost 5 bases, J lost 6 bases, and 14 bases lay in between. The CDR3 is 13 amino acids. Germline-derived CDR1 and CDR2 are SGHVS and FQNEAQ. Here the CDR3 DNA reads TGTGCCAGCAGCCCCTCTAGCGCCGGCGAGCAGTACTTC. Residues: CASSPSSAGEQYF.

This chain connects TRBV5-1 to TRBJ1-4, with D uncertain. This CDR3 has 15 residues. Germline V gene sequence: CDR1 SGHRS, CDR2 YFSETQ. V lost 4 bases to trimming and J lost 8 bases, with 18 bases between them. The CDR3 bases are TGCGCCAGCAGCCGATTGTCGGGAGAGCAGGAAAAACTGTTTTTT. As protein: CASSRLSGEQEKLFF.

The rearrangement uses TRBV24-1 and TRBJ2-1; D possibly corresponds to TRBD2 (6 bases). The germline V and J ends were trimmed by 4 bases and 5 bases, with 14 bases remaining between them. From germline, CDR1 is KGHDR and CDR2 SFDVKD. There are 15 residues in the CDR3. The CDR3 bases are TGTGCCACCAGTGACCCTCGGAAGCGGGACAATGAGCAGTTCTTC. It codes for CATSDPRKRDNEQFF.

This rearrangement joins TRBV6-5 to TRBJ2-4; 8 positions agree with TRBD2. The CDR3 extends over 14 amino acids. From germline, CDR1 is MNHEY and CDR2 SVGAGI. The V and J ends lost 5 bases and 2 bases, in that order; junction bases with no gene match: 2. The CDR3 protein is CASSRGGSKNIQYF. The CDR3 nucleotides read TGTGCCAGCAGTCGGGGGGGGTCCAAAAACATTCAGTACTTC.

This rearrangement joins TRBV27 to TRBJ2-7; 9 bases map to TRBD1. The CDR3 is 14 amino acids. Germline V gene data show CDR1 as MNHEY and CDR2 as SMNVEV (reference sequence). The J segment lost 1 base and the V segment lost 6 bases, leaving 4 bases of the junction unmatched. The CDR3 DNA sequence: TGTGCCAGCAGGAGGACAGGGGAATCCTACGAGCAGTACTTC. Its translation is CASRRTGESYEQYF.

The chain carries TRBV9 and TRBJ2-7; possibly TRBD1 for D (6 bases). This CDR3 has 15 residues. In germline, CDR1 is SGDLS, CDR2 YYNGEE. V dropped 4 bases and J dropped 0 bases, with 14 bases sitting between them. The CDR3 DNA follows: TGTGCCAGCAGCACCGGACAGTCTAGCTCCTACGAGCAGTACTTC. It is translated as CASSTGQSSSYEQYF.

The rearrangement joins TRBV13 to TRBJ2-4; a possible D gene is TRBD2 (5 bases). Germline V CDR1 and CDR2: PRHDT, FYEKMQ (reference sequence). The CDR3 is 15 amino acids. Deletions cut 5 bases from V and 1 base from J, with 12 bases between. CDR3 sequence (DNA): TGTGCCAGCAGCCCAACCGGGGATGCCAAAAACATTCAGTACTTC. It yields the protein CASSPTGDAKNIQYF.

This clone has a single count. Relative to the germline gene, one junction end is altered; a read error may explain this. This sequence joins TRBV10-3 and TRBJ1-1, with a possible D match to TRBD1 (5 bases). The germline V gene has CDR1 ENHRY and CDR2 SYGVKD. CDR3 length: 13 amino acids. This chain's CDR3 is CAISGQGGAETFF. The CDR3 DNA reads TGTGCCATCAGTGGTCAGGGAGGGGCTGAAACTTTCTTT.

The chain uses TRBV5-8 and TRBJ2-1; 7 bases fit TRBD2. The V and J ends lost 3 bases and 6 bases, in that order; junction bases with no gene match: 3. In germline, CDR1 is SGHTS, CDR2 YDEGEE. The CDR3 contains 13 residues. Written as DNA, the CDR3 is TGTGCCAGCAGCTGGGGGAGGGCCAATGAGCAGTTCTTC. This codes for CASSWGRANEQFF. Drawing the rest from reference TRBV5-8 and TRBJ2-1, the complete variable domain is EAGVTQSPTHLIKTRGQQATLRCSPISGHTSVYWYQQALGLGLQFLLWYDEGEERNRGNFPPRFSGRQFPNYSSELNVNALELEDSALYLCASSWGRANEQFFGPGTRLTVL.

CDR3 amino acids: CASGLAGGRTGELFF. The CDR3 coding sequence is TGTGCCAGCGGACTAGCGGGGGGAAGGACCGGGGAGCTGTTTTTT. J is TRBJ2-2 and V is TRBV7-3; TRBD2 matches 14 bases. Germline lookup yields CDR1 SGHTA and CDR2 FQGTGA. CDR3 length equals 15 residues. Unmatched junction bases numbered 4, after V lost 8 bases and J lost 5 bases.

The chain uses TRBV5-1 and TRBJ2-7, with 9 bases identical to TRBD1. This CDR3 region has 15 residues. The V gene end was trimmed by 6 bases and the J gene end by 6 bases; junction bases not matched to a gene: 13. CDR1 is SGHRS and CDR2 is YFSETQ in the germline V gene. CDR3 amino acids: CASTPGWTGEAEQYF. In DNA form, the CDR3 reads TGCGCCAGCACCCCTGGCTGGACAGGGGAGGCCGAGCAGTACTTC.

The genes are TRBV2 and TRBJ2-5; D might be TRBD1 (6 bases). Looked up from germline, CDR1 is SNHLY and CDR2 is FYNNEI. There are 14 residues in the CDR3. The V gene lost 7 bases and the J gene lost 2 bases, with 14 bases spanning the gap. The CDR3 spells CASKKGERQETQYF. In DNA, the CDR3 is TGTGCCAGCAAAAAGGGGGAGCGGCAAGAGACCCAGTACTTC. Variable domain in full (rest from reference TRBV2 and TRBJ2-5): EPEVTQTPSHQVTQMGQEVILRCVPISNHLYFYWYRQILGQKVEFLVSFYNNEISEKSEIFDDQFSVERPDGSNFTLKIRSTKLEDSAMYFCASKKGERQETQYFGPGTRLLVL.

The chain joins TRBV29-1 to TRBJ2-7; weak D call: TRBD1 (6 bases). The CDR3 has 12 amino acids. The germline V gene has CDR1 SQVTM and CDR2 ANQGSEA. V was pared by 4 bases and J by 7 bases, with 14 bases between. CDR3 DNA: TGCAGCGTTGGGGCACAGGGCAGTGAGCAGTACTTC. It codes for CSVGAQGSEQYF.

This chain uses TRBV14 with TRBJ1-2; D unclear. Germline V gene sequence: CDR1 SGHDN, CDR2 FVKESK. The CDR3 sequence is 15 residues long. Between the trimmed V and J ends, which lost 0 bases and 5 bases, there was a span of 13 bases. The CDR3 nucleotides are TGTGCCAGCAGCCAAGATCTAGCACAGCGTTATGGCTACACCTTC. It specifies CASSQDLAQRYGYTF.

The J gene is TRBJ1-4, the V gene TRBV27; 9 nucleotides align to TRBD1. This CDR3 contains 16 residues. The V gene's germline CDR1 is MNHEY and CDR2 SMNVEV (reference sequence). The ends lost 6 bases at V and 8 bases at J; junction bases unmatched: 13. In DNA, the CDR3 is TGTGCCAGCAGCCGTAGCATTGGGACAGGGAGGGAAAAACTGTTTTTT. It codes for CASSRSIGTGREKLFF.

This chain connects TRBV7-9 to TRBJ1-4; TRBD1 matches 7 bases. J was trimmed by 2 bases and V by 1 base; bases with no gene match: 4. This CDR3 spans 16 amino acids. Germline CDR1 SEHNR, CDR2 FQNEAQ (reference sequence). CDR3 sequence reads: CASSLGGGGTNEKLFF. In DNA form, the CDR3 reads TGTGCCAGCAGCTTAGGTGGAGGGGGCACTAATGAAAAACTGTTTTTT.